This T cell receptor beta chain was sequenced for a study of blood T cell repertoires in COVID-19. Study-wide context: PBMCs, B-cell-depleted T cells, or T cells provided the cDNA or gDNA that made up the material.

How the authors handled the data: Amplification from reference gene primers served as the basis for estimated nucleated cell counts. This table comes from immunoSEQ multiplex PCR, and its TCRdb copy is limited to in-frame clones, with some not included. That table is the source of V, J and clone size, and D and trimming were worked out from the DNA. This table has fewer than 300,000 clones, around 82% appearing once. This CDR3 contains 13 residues. The sequenced sample was peripheral blood. This TCR was recovered from a woman aged 45-59 years who had recovered from COVID-19. The J gene is TRBJ1-1, the V gene TRBV21-1; the table names TRBD1, a call not compared with the DNA. TRBV21-1 has pseudogene status. The DNA for the CDR3 is TGTGCCAGCACCCCTTTCCAGGGGGCTGAAGCTTTCTTT. It translates to CASTPFQGAEAFF.